The present T cell receptor (beta chain) was sequenced within a study of shared clonotypes between healthy human individuals. Study-level results: Shared clonotypes: roughly 4.5% naive CD4, about 3.5% naive CD8, 2.3% memory CD4, 0.4% memory CD8.

Profiling relied on immunoSEQ multiplex PCR, and the TCRdb table lists in-frame clones only, not all of them. The profile shows roughly 1 million clones, roughly 75% of them singletons. J gave up 6 bases and V 1 base, and 5 bases lay outside the gene matches. CDR3 length: 15 residues. Per the germline V gene, CDR1 is SGHAT and CDR2 is FQNNGV. This clone was detected only once. As yet, its antigen is unknown. The V call is TRBV11-2, the J call TRBJ2-7, with 11 bases that match TRBD1. The material sequenced was memory CD4+ T cells sorted from blood. The subset denotes: CD45RA-negative fraction. This TCR was sampled from a man aged 18 to 30 in good health. The CDR3 loop is CASSLGTGGLSEQYF. DNA of the CDR3: TGTGCCAGCAGCTTAGGGACAGGGGGCTTGTCCGAGCAGTACTTC.